The TCR beta chain described here comes from a study of cytomegalovirus exposure and HLA in healthy donors. Study-level findings and limits: Most subjects' HLA-A and HLA-B alleles were reportedly predicted from TCR beta sequences. The study labeled 180 or so TCR beta chains cytomegalovirus-associated.

Per germline, CDR1 KGHSH and CDR2 LQKENI. Trimming stripped 6 bases from V and 7 bases from J, with 19 bases between. The CDR3 has 15 residues. 13 Jbeta primers and 60 Vbeta primers were used for the PCR. Sequencing was performed with immunoSEQ multiplex PCR; in TCRdb, only in-frame clones are kept and a portion is missing. The sample shows around 100,000 clones, approximately 78% of them seen only once. This clone has only a few counts. What it binds is unknown. Material: PBMCs. The source is a woman in her thirties or forties in good health and CMV-seronegative. The genes are TRBV18 and TRBJ1-5; D possibly corresponds to TRBD1 (6 bases). CDR3 residues: CASSWERGAGQPQHF. The CDR3 DNA sequence: TGTGCCAGCTCGTGGGAACGGGGGGCCGGACAGCCCCAGCATTTT.